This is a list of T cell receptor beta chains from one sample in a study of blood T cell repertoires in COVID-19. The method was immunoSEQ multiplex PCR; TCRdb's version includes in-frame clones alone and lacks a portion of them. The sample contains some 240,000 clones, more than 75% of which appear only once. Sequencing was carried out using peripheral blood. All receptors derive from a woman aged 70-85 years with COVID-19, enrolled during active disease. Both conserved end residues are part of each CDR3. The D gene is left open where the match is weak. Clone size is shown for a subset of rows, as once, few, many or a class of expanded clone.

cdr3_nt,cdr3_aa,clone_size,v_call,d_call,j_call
TGTGCCAGCAGCTTGGTGGACAGGGTTAGCAATGAGCAGTTCTTC,CASSLVDRVSNEQFF,NA,TRBV5-4,TRBD1,TRBJ2-1
TGTGCCAGCAGACTTCAACACAGGGATGGCTACACCTTC,CASRLQHRDGYTF,NA,TRBV3-1/TRBV3-2,NA,TRBJ1-2
TGTGCCAGCAGTTCCTCTAGCGGCAGTTCCTACGAGCAGTACTTC,CASSSSSGSSYEQYF,NA,TRBV6-6,TRBD2,TRBJ2-7
TGCGCCTCCTCCAGCGGAGAATGGGATTCACCCCTCCACTTT,CASSSGEWDSPLHF,NA,TRBV10-1,NA,TRBJ1-6
TGTGCCAGCAGTGGGGAACAGGGTGGTACGCAGTATTTT,CASSGEQGGTQYF,NA,TRBV6-4,NA,TRBJ2-3
TGTGCCAGCATCCCCGGGACAGGGGCTACAAGGGCCTACGAGCAGTACTTC,CASIPGTGATRAYEQYF,NA,TRBV27,TRBD1,TRBJ2-7
TGTGCCAGCTCACCACTTAAGGGGGCGACGGATGGCTACACCTTC,CASSPLKGATDGYTF,NA,TRBV18,TRBD1,TRBJ1-2
TGTGCCAGTAGTATAGGGACAGGCCTAACCAAAAACATTCAGTACTTC,CASSIGTGLTKNIQYF,NA,TRBV19,TRBD1,TRBJ2-4
TGTGCCAGCAAGGTCGGGGGGGCAACAAATCAGCCCCAGCATTTT,CASKVGGATNQPQHF,NA,TRBV28,NA,TRBJ1-5
TGTGCCAGCTCACCTGGTTCCGCAGGCTATGGCTACACCTTC,CASSPGSAGYGYTF,NA,TRBV18,NA,TRBJ1-2
TGTGCCAGTAGTACGCCCAACGGAGAGACCCAGTACTTC,CASSTPNGETQYF,few,TRBV19,NA,TRBJ2-5
TGTGCCAGCATTAGGGGGTATAGGAGGGAAAAACTGTTTTTT,CASIRGYRREKLFF,NA,TRBV28,NA,TRBJ1-4
TGCGCCAGCAGACCGCCTTCTCGGACTAGCGGGAGGCCTGGGGAGCTGTTTTTT,CASRPPSRTSGRPGELFF,once,TRBV4-3,TRBD2,TRBJ2-2
TGTGCCAGCAGCTTAGGGACTAGCGTTTATGGGGAGCTGTTTTTT,CASSLGTSVYGELFF,NA,TRBV7-9,TRBD2,TRBJ2-2
TGTGCCAGTAGTATAGTGTCCCTGCGGAGAGGCTACACCTTC,CASSIVSLRRGYTF,NA,TRBV19,NA,TRBJ1-2
TGTGCCAGCTCACCACAGGGGTCTAGTGGCGGTTTGAATTCACCCCTCCACTTT,CASSPQGSSGGLNSPLHF,NA,TRBV18,NA,TRBJ1-6
TGCAGCGTTAGGACTAGCGGCCAAGAGACCCAGTACTTC,CSVRTSGQETQYF,NA,TRBV29-1,TRBD2,TRBJ2-5
TGTGCCAGCAGTGAAGCAAGACAGGGGTTAACTGAAGCTTTCTTT,CASSEARQGLTEAFF,NA,TRBV6-1,TRBD1,TRBJ1-1
TGTGCCAGCAGCACACACACAGGGGATGGTGAAAAACTGTTTTTT,CASSTHTGDGEKLFF,NA,TRBV9,TRBD1,TRBJ1-4
TGTGCCAGCAGTGGAGTTACTAACACTGAAGCTTTCTTT,CASSGVTNTEAFF,NA,TRBV2,NA,TRBJ1-1
TGCGCCAGCAACGTAGCGGGAGGCAGCGAGCAGTACTTC,CASNVAGGSEQYF,NA,TRBV10-2,TRBD2,TRBJ2-7
TGTGCCAGCCCTGGCGGGCAGAGCTCCTACAATGAGCAGTTCTTC,CASPGGQSSYNEQFF,NA,TRBV6-4,NA,TRBJ2-1
TGTGCCAGCAGTTTAGCCAGGGGTGTCGGCACCGGGGAGCTGTTTTTT,CASSLARGVGTGELFF,few,TRBV27,NA,TRBJ2-2
TGCGCCAGCAGCTTGATAGCGTCGATTAGCACAGATACGCAGTATTTT,CASSLIASISTDTQYF,NA,TRBV5-1,NA,TRBJ2-3
TGCGCCAGCAGCTTGGTCGGCGGGAAGGAGACCCAGTACTTC,CASSLVGGKETQYF,NA,TRBV5-1,NA,TRBJ2-5
TGTGCCAGCAGTAAGATTGTAGCGACAGATACGCAGTATTTT,CASSKIVATDTQYF,NA,TRBV7-2,NA,TRBJ2-3
TGTGCCTGGAGCTCGGGCAGGGCTGAAGCTTTCTTT,CAWSSGRAEAFF,NA,TRBV30,NA,TRBJ1-1
TGTGCCAGCAGTGCAAGACTAGCGAGAGGGTACAATGAGCAGTTCTTC,CASSARLARGYNEQFF,few,TRBV6-1,TRBD2,TRBJ2-1
TGTGCCAGCAGCTTAGATGTACGGGAAAAACTGTTTTTT,CASSLDVREKLFF,NA,TRBV7-2,NA,TRBJ1-4
TGCAGTGCTAGGGGCGGGACCCTTCACTTCTTC,CSARGGTLHFF,NA,TRBV20-1,NA,TRBJ2-1
TGTGCCAGCTCACCACTACTGGCAGGTCAAGAGACCCAGTACTTC,CASSPLLAGQETQYF,NA,TRBV18,NA,TRBJ2-5
TGTGCCAGCAGCCTCGTGAATTCACCCCTCCACTTT,CASSLVNSPLHF,once,TRBV7-2,NA,TRBJ1-6
TGTGCCAGCAGTAGAACAATAAATCAGCCCCAGCATTTT,CASSRTINQPQHF,NA,TRBV28,NA,TRBJ1-5
TGTGCCAGCAGTTTATCTCCATTCCTGTCAGGGGCGGGCTACACCTTC,CASSLSPFLSGAGYTF,NA,TRBV28,NA,TRBJ1-2
TGTGCCACCAGTGATGATAGCGGGAGCACTAGGTACAATGAGCAGTTCTTC,CATSDDSGSTRYNEQFF,NA,TRBV24-1,TRBD2,TRBJ2-1
TGTGCCAGCAGTCCAACCGGGACTAGCGGGAGATTGGGCGAGCAGTACTTC,CASSPTGTSGRLGEQYF,NA,TRBV6-2/TRBV6-3,TRBD2,TRBJ2-7
TGTGCCAGCAGCCTATTAGCGGAAGAGACCCAGTACTTC,CASSLLAEETQYF,NA,TRBV7-3,NA,TRBJ2-5
TGTGCCAGCAGCTTAGGGACAGGGTCTTACAATGAGCAGTTCTTC,CASSLGTGSYNEQFF,few,TRBV7-8,TRBD1,TRBJ2-1
TGTGCCAGCACCCCAAGGAGCACCGGGGAGCTGTTTTTT,CASTPRSTGELFF,NA,TRBV3-1/TRBV3-2,NA,TRBJ2-2
TGTGCCACCAGTGTCGATCAGCCCCAGCATTTT,CATSVDQPQHF,NA,TRBV24-1,NA,TRBJ1-5
TGTGCCATCAGTGAGTTCAGGACAGGGTCATTTTCTACGAATGAGCAGTTCTTC,CAISEFRTGSFSTNEQFF,few,TRBV10-3,TRBD1,TRBJ2-1
TGTGCCAGCAGTTTATCGGGGGTTGGCTACACCTTC,CASSLSGVGYTF,NA,TRBV28,NA,TRBJ1-2
TGTGCCAGCAGCTTACGGGTTATAAGGCTCGTCCCTGCAACTAATGAAAAACTGTTTTTT,CASSLRVIRLVPATNEKLFF,NA,TRBV7-6,NA,TRBJ1-4
TGTGCCAGCGGGGGCGGAGGCAATCAGCCCCAGCATTTT,CASGGGGNQPQHF,NA,TRBV11-2,NA,TRBJ1-5
TGTGCCACAGCGGGAGGGGCTAGCACAGATACGCAGTATTTT,CATAGGASTDTQYF,NA,TRBV15,TRBD2,TRBJ2-3
TGTGCCAGCAGCTTCGCGGGGGGGACTAATGAAAAACTGTTTTTT,CASSFAGGTNEKLFF,NA,TRBV7-9,NA,TRBJ1-4
TGTGCCAGCATGGGGGGAGGCCGAAACACCATATATTTT,CASMGGGRNTIYF,NA,TRBV28,NA,TRBJ1-3
TGTGCCAGCGGTCACAGGGTGGGGGAAAAACTGTTTTTT,CASGHRVGEKLFF,NA,TRBV27,NA,TRBJ1-4
TGTGCCAGCAGTGATCCCCTGGGTACAGGGGGAAATCAGCCCCAGCATTTT,CASSDPLGTGGNQPQHF,NA,TRBV2,TRBD1,TRBJ1-5
TGTGCCAGCAGCCGAGGACTAGCGAGTTTCCACGAGCAGTACTTC,CASSRGLASFHEQYF,NA,TRBV7-9,TRBD2,TRBJ2-7
TGTGCCAGCAGTACCGGCGGGGGCGTAGCTTTCTTT,CASSTGGGVAFF,NA,TRBV5-6,NA,TRBJ1-1
TGTGCCAGCAGCTTAGTTTACGGGAGGAACACCGGGGAGCTGTTTTTT,CASSLVYGRNTGELFF,NA,TRBV7-6,NA,TRBJ2-2
TGTGCCAGCAGCTTAGACAGGGGGCATGGCTACACCTTC,CASSLDRGHGYTF,NA,TRBV5-4,TRBD1,TRBJ1-2
TGCGCCAGCAGCGGCCAGGATCCTTCTGGAAACACCATATATTTT,CASSGQDPSGNTIYF,NA,TRBV5-1,NA,TRBJ1-3
TGCGCCAGCAGTGATCTAGCGGGGGACGATACGCAGTATTTT,CASSDLAGDDTQYF,NA,TRBV10-1,TRBD2,TRBJ2-3
TGTGCCAGCAGTTGGACAGGGGGGAGCTATGGCTACACCTTC,CASSWTGGSYGYTF,NA,TRBV6-6,TRBD1,TRBJ1-2
TGTGCCAGCAGCCTCTCCAAGGGGGTGGGAAACCCCGAGCAGTACTTC,CASSLSKGVGNPEQYF,NA,TRBV6-2/TRBV6-3,NA,TRBJ2-7
TGTGCCAGTAGTGGGGACAGGGGCTATGGCTACACCTTC,CASSGDRGYGYTF,NA,TRBV19,TRBD1,TRBJ1-2
TGCAGCGTTAAAGGGCCAACTAATGAAAAACTGTTTTTT,CSVKGPTNEKLFF,NA,TRBV29-1,NA,TRBJ1-4